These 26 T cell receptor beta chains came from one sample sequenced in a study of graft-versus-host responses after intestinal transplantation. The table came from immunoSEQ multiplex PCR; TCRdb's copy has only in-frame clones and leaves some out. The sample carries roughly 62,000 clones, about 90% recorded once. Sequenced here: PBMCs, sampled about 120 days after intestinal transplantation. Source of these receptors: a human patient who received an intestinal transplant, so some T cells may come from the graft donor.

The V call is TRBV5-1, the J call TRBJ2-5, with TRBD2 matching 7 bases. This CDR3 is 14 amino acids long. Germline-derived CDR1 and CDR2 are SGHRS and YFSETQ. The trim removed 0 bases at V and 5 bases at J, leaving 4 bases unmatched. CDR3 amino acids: CASSLGGGGETQYF. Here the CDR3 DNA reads TGCGCCAGCAGCTTGGGCGGGGGAGGGGAGACCCAGTACTTC.

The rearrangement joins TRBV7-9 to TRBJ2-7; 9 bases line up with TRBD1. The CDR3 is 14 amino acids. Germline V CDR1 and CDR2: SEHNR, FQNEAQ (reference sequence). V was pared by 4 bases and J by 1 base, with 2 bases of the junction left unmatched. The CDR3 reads CASSSGQGSYEQYF. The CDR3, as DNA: TGTGCCAGCAGCTCGGGACAGGGATCCTACGAGCAGTACTTC.

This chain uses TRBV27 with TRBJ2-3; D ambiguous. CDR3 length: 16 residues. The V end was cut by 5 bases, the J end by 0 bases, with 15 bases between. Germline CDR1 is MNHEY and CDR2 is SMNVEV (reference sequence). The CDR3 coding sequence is TGTGCCAGCAGTAAATCCTGGGGTGTAAGCACAGATACGCAGTATTTT. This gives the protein CASSKSWGVSTDTQYF.

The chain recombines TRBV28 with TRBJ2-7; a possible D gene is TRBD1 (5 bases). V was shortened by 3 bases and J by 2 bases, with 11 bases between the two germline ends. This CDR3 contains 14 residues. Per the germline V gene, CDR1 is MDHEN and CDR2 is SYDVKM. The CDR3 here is CASSFPETAYEQYF. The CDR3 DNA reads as TGTGCCAGCAGTTTCCCGGAGACAGCCTACGAGCAGTACTTC. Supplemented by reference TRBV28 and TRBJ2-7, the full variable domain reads DVKVTQSSRYLVKRTGEKVFLECVQDMDHENMFWYRQDPGLGLRLIYFSYDVKMKEKGDIPEGYSVSREKKERFSLILESASTNQTSMYLCASSFPETAYEQYFGPGTRLTVT.

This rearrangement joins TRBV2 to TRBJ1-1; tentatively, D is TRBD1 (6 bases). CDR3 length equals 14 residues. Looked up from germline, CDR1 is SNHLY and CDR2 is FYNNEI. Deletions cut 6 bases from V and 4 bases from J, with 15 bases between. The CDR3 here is CASRSQGIGTEAFF. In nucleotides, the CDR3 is TGTGCCAGCAGGTCACAGGGAATTGGCACTGAAGCTTTCTTT.

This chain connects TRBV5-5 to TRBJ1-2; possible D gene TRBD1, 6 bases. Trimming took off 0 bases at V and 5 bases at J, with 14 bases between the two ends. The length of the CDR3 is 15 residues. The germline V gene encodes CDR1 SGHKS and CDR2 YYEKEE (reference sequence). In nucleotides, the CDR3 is TGTGCCAGCAGCTTGGGTCAGGGGTCAGGGTATGGCTACACCTTC. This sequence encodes CASSLGQGSGYGYTF. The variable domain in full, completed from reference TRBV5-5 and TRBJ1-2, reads DAGVTQSPTHLIKTRGQQVTLRCSPISGHKSVSWYQQVLGQGPQFIFQYYEKEERGRGNFPDRFSARQFPNYSSELNVNALLLGDSALYLCASSLGQGSGYGYTFGSGTRLTVV.

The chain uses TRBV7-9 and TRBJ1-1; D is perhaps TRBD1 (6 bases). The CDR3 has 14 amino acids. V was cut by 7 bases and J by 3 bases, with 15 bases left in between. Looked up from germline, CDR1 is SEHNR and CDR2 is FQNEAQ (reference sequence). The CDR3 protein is CASILQGGDTEAFF. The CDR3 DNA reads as TGTGCCAGCATTCTACAGGGAGGGGACACTGAAGCTTTCTTT.

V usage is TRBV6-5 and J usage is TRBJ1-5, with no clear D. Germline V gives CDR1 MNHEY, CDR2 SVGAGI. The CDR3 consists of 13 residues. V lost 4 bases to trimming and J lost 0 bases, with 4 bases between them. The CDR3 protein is CASSFDSNQPQHF. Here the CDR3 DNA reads TGTGCCAGCAGTTTTGATAGCAATCAGCCCCAGCATTTT.

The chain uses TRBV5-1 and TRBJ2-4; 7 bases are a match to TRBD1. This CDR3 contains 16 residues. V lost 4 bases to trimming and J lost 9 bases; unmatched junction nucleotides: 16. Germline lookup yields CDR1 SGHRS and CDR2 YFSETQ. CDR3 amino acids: CASSMAPTGDGGIQYF. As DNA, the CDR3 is TGCGCCAGCAGCATGGCGCCTACAGGGGACGGAGGCATTCAGTACTTC.

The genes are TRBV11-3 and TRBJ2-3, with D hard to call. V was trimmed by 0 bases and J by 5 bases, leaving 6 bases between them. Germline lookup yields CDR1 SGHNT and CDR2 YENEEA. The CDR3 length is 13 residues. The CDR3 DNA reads TGTGCCAGCAGCTTAGAAGGGAAAGATACGCAGTATTTT. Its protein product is CASSLEGKDTQYF.

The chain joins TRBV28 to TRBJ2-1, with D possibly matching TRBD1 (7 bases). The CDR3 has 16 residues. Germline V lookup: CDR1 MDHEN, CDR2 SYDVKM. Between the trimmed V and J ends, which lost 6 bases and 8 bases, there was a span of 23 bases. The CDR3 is CASSLPRTGEEDEQFF. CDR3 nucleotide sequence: TGTGCCAGCAGCCTCCCCCGCACAGGGGAGGAGGATGAGCAGTTCTTC. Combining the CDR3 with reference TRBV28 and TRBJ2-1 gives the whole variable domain DVKVTQSSRYLVKRTGEKVFLECVQDMDHENMFWYRQDPGLGLRLIYFSYDVKMKEKGDIPEGYSVSREKKERFSLILESASTNQTSMYLCASSLPRTGEEDEQFFGPGTRLTVL.

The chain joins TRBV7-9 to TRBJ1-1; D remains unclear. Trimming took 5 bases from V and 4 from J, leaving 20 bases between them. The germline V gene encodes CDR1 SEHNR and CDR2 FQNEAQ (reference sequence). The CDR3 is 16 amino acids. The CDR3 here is CASSPRRALRSTEAFF. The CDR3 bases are TGTGCCAGCAGCCCCCGCCGGGCCTTGAGGAGCACTGAAGCTTTCTTT.

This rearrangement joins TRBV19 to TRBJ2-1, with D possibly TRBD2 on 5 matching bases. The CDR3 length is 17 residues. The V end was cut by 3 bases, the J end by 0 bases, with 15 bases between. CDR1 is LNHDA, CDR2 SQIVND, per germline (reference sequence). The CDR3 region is CASSIRGRTSSYNEQFF. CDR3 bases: TGTGCCAGTAGTATCCGGGGTCGAACTAGCTCCTACAATGAGCAGTTCTTC.

CDR3 nucleotides: TGCAGCGACCGGCGGCGCTACAATGAGCAGTTCTTC. It is translated as CSDRRRYNEQFF. The chain links TRBV29-1 to TRBJ2-1; no clear D. CDR3 length: 12 residues. Germline lookup yields CDR1 SQVTM and CDR2 ANQGSEA. V lost 7 bases and J lost 3, with 10 bases in between.

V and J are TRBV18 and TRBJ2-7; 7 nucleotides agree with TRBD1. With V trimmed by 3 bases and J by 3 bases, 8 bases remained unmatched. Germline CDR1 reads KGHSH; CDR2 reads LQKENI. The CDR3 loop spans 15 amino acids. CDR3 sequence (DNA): TGTGCCAGCTCACCGAAGGGGGCGATGGTCTACGAGCAGTACTTC. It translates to CASSPKGAMVYEQYF.

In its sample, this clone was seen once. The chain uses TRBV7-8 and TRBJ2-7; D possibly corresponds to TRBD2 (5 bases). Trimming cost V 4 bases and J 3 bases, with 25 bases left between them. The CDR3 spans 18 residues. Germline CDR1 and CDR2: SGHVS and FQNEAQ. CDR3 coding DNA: TGTGCCAGCAGCTCAGCGGTGGGTCCCTACGCGCTCTACTACGAGCAGTACTTC. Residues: CASSSAVGPYALYYEQYF.

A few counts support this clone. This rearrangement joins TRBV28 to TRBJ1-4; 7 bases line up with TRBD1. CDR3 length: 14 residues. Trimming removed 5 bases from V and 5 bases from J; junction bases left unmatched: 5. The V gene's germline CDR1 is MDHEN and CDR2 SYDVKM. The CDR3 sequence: CASSTRQGNEKLFF. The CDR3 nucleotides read TGTGCCAGCAGTACCCGACAGGGAAATGAAAAACTGTTTTTT.

The CDR3 reads CSVDTKTTNEKLFF. Written as DNA, the CDR3 is TGCAGCGTTGACACCAAGACAACTAATGAAAAACTGTTTTTT. This sequence joins TRBV29-1 and TRBJ1-4; D not certain. V gave up 3 bases and J gave up 0 bases, with 8 bases separating them. CDR1 is SQVTM, CDR2 ANQGSEA, per germline. The CDR3 is 14 amino acids. The whole variable domain, remainder taken from reference TRBV29-1 and TRBJ1-4, is SAVISQKPSRDICQRGTSLTIQCQVDSQVTMMFWYRQQPGQSLTLIATANQGSEATYESGFVIDKFPISRPNLTFSTLTVSNMSPEDSSIYLCSVDTKTTNEKLFFGSGTQLSVL.

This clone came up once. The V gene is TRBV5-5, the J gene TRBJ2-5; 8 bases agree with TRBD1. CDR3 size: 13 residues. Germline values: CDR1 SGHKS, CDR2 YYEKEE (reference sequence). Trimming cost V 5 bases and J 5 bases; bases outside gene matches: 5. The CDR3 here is CASRSQGVETQYF. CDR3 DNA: TGTGCCAGCAGGTCACAGGGGGTCGAGACCCAGTACTTC.

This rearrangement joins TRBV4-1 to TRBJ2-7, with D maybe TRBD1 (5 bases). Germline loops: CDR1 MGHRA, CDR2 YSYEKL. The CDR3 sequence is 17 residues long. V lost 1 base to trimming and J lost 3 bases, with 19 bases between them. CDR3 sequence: CASSQAPLAGQGYEQYF. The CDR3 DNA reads TGCGCCAGCAGCCAAGCCCCCCTGGCCGGCCAGGGCTACGAGCAGTACTTC.

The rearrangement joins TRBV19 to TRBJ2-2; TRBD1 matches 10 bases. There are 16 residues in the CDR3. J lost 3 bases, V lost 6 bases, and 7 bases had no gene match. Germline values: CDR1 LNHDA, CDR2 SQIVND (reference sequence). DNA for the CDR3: TGTGCCAGTAGGGACCCGGGACAGGGGTACACCGGGGAGCTGTTTTTT. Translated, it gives CASRDPGQGYTGELFF.

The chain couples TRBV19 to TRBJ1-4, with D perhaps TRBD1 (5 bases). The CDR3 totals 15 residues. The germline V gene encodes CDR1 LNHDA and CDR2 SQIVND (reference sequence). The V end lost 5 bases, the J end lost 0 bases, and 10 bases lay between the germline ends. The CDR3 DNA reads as TGTGCCAGTAGTCGGGGGATACCAACTAATGAAAAACTGTTTTTT. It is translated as CASSRGIPTNEKLFF. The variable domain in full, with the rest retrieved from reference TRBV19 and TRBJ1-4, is DGGITQSPKYLFRKEGQNVTLSCEQNLNHDAMYWYRQDPGQGLRLIYYSQIVNDFQKGDIAEGYSVSREKKESFPLTVTSAQKNPTAFYLCASSRGIPTNEKLFFGSGTQLSVL.

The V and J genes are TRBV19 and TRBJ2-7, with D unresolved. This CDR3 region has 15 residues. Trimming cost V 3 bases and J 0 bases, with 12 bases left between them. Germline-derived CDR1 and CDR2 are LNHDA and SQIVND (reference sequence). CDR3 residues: CASSIRRSSSYEQYF. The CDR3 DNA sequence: TGTGCCAGTAGTATTAGAAGGAGTAGCTCCTACGAGCAGTACTTC.

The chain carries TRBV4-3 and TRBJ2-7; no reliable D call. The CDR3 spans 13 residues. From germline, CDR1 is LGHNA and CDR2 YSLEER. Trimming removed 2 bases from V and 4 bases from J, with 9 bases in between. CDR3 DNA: TGCGCCAGCAGCCAACCAACTGGGTACGAGCAGTACTTC. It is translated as CASSQPTGYEQYF.

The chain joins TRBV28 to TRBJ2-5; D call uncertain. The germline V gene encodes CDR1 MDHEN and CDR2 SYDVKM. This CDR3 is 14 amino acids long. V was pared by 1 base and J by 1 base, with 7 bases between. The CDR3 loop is CASSLLQTQETQYF. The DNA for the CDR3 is TGTGCCAGCAGTTTATTACAGACCCAAGAGACCCAGTACTTC.

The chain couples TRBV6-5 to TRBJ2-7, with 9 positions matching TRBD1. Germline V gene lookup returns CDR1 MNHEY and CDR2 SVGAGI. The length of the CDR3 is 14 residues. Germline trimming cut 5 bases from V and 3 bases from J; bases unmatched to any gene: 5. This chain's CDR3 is CASSPRDRVYEQYF. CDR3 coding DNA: TGTGCCAGCAGTCCAAGGGACAGGGTCTACGAGCAGTACTTC.